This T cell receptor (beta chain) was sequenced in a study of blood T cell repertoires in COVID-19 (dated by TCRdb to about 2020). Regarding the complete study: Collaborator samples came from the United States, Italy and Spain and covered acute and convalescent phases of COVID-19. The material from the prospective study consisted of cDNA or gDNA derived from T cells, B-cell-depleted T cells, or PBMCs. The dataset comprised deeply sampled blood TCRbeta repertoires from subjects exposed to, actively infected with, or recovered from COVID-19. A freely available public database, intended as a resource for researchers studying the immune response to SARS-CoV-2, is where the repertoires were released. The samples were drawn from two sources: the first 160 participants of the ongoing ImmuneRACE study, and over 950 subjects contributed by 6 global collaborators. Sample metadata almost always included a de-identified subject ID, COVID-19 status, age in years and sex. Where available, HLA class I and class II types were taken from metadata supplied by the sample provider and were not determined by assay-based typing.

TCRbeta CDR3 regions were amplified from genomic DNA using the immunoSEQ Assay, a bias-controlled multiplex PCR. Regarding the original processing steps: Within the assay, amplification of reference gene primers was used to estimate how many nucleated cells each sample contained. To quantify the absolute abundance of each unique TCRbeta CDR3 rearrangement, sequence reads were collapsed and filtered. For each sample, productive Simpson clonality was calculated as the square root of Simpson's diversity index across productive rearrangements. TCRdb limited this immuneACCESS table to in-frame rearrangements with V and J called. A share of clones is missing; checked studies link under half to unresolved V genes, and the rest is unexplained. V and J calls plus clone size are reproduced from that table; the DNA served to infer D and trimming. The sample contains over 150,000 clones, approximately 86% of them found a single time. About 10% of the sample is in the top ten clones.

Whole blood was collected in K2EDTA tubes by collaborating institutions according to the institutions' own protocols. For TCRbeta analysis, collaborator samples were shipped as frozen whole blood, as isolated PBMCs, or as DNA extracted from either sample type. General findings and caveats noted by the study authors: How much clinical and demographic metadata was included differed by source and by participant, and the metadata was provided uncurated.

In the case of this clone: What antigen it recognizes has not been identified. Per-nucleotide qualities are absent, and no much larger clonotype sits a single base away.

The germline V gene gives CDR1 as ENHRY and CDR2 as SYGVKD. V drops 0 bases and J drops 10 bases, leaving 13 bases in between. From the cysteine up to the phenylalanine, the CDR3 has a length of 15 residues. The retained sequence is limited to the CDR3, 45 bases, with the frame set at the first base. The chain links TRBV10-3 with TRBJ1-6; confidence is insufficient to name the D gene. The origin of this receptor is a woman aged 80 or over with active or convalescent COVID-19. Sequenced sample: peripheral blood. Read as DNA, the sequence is TGTGCCATCAGTGAGTCGGGGAGGGTCGGGTCACCCCTCCACTTT. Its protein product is CAISESGRVGSPLHF.